These T cell receptor beta chains were read from a single sample in a study of T cells in Graves' hyperthyroidism and ophthalmopathy. TCRdb recomputed calls from the multiplex PCR reads with MiXCR, one row per CDR3 protein. In the table there are some 250,000 distinct CDR3 sequences, more than 14% of which are singletons. The sequencing sample was made of blood. The receptor source for this set is a woman aged 40 to 55 with Graves' hyperthyroidism that later progressed to Graves' ophthalmopathy. Both conserved end residues are part of each CDR3. A D gene is named only where the DNA matches it firmly. Size is omitted from some rows. Given values are once, few, many or a class for expanded clones.

abundance: many; d_gene: NA; v_gene: TRBV30; j_gene: TRBJ2-2; CDR3aa: CAWRDRSRMNTGELFF; CDR3nt: TGTGCCTGGAGAGACAGGAGCCGGATGAACACCGGGGAGCTGTTTTTT
abundance: many; d_gene: TRBD2; v_gene: TRBV12-3/TRBV12-4; j_gene: TRBJ2-1; CDR3aa: CASSLAEPYNEQFF; CDR3nt: TGTGCCAGCAGTCTAGCGGAGCCCTACAATGAGCAGTTCTTC
abundance: many; d_gene: NA; v_gene: TRBV7-3; j_gene: TRBJ2-4; CDR3aa: CASSQTGTPKNIQYF; CDR3nt: TGTGCCAGCAGCCAAACCGGGACACCCAAAAACATTCAGTACTTC
abundance: NA; d_gene: NA; v_gene: TRBV6-1; j_gene: TRBJ2-2; CDR3aa: CASRIRDIRDRGGELFF; CDR3nt: TGTGCCAGCAGAATCCGGGACATAAGGGACCGGGGCGGGGAGCTGTTTTTT
abundance: few; d_gene: NA; v_gene: TRBV9; j_gene: TRBJ2-2; CDR3aa: CASSVGGALAGELFF; CDR3nt: TGTGCCAGCAGCGTAGGGGGGGCGCTGGCCGGGGAGCTGTTTTTT
abundance: few; d_gene: TRBD1; v_gene: TRBV5-4; j_gene: TRBJ1-2; CDR3aa: CASSFWTGGGGYTF; CDR3nt: TGTGCCAGCAGCTTTTGGACAGGGGGCGGTGGCTACACCTTC
abundance: many; d_gene: NA; v_gene: TRBV20-1; j_gene: TRBJ2-7; CDR3aa: CSARPTFLNEQYF; CDR3nt: TGCAGTGCTAGACCGACATTTCTTAACGAGCAGTACTTC
abundance: few; d_gene: TRBD1; v_gene: TRBV7-9; j_gene: TRBJ1-4; CDR3aa: CASSSGQGTNEKLFF; CDR3nt: TGTGCCAGCAGTTCAGGACAGGGGACTAATGAAAAACTGTTTTTT
abundance: many; d_gene: NA; v_gene: TRBV28; j_gene: TRBJ2-1; CDR3aa: CASSLKDIVVRDWSYNEQFF; CDR3nt: TGTGCCAGCAGTTTAAAGGATATAGTGGTCCGGGACTGGTCCTACAATGAGCAGTTCTTC
abundance: few; d_gene: NA; v_gene: TRBV25-1; j_gene: TRBJ2-5; CDR3aa: CASSEPGNQETQYF; CDR3nt: TGTGCCAGCAGTGAGCCAGGGAATCAAGAGACCCAGTACTTC
abundance: NA; d_gene: TRBD1; v_gene: TRBV11-2; j_gene: TRBJ1-3; CDR3aa: CASSHTGGASGNTIYF; CDR3nt: TGTGCCAGCAGCCATACAGGGGGCGCATCTGGAAACACCATATATTTT
abundance: many; d_gene: NA; v_gene: TRBV4-2; j_gene: TRBJ2-7; CDR3aa: CASSREKLFYEQYF; CDR3nt: TGTGCCAGCAGCCGGGAGAAACTCTTCTACGAGCAGTACTTC
abundance: NA; d_gene: NA; v_gene: TRBV6-5; j_gene: TRBJ1-6; CDR3aa: CASSYFRGPYNSPLHF; CDR3nt: TGTGCCAGCAGTTACTTCCGAGGCCCCTATAATTCACCCCTCCACTTT
abundance: few; d_gene: TRBD2; v_gene: TRBV5-1; j_gene: TRBJ2-1; CDR3aa: CASSLVWEGREQFF; CDR3nt: TGCGCCAGCAGCTTGGTATGGGAGGGCCGTGAGCAGTTCTTC
abundance: many; d_gene: TRBD1; v_gene: TRBV6-2/TRBV6-3; j_gene: TRBJ1-1; CDR3aa: CASSSASGGMNTEAFF; CDR3nt: TGTGCCAGCAGTTCGGCCTCAGGGGGGATGAACACTGAAGCTTTCTTT
abundance: NA; d_gene: TRBD2; v_gene: TRBV14; j_gene: TRBJ2-1; CDR3aa: CASSQGLMILAGSESIDNEQFF; CDR3nt: TGTGCCAGCAGCCAAGGTCTGATGATCCTAGCGGGCTCGGAGTCCATAGACAATGAGCAGTTCTTC
abundance: many; d_gene: NA; v_gene: TRBV19; j_gene: TRBJ2-3; CDR3aa: CASSIGGTQYF; CDR3nt: TGTGCCAGTAGTATAGGAGGTACGCAGTATTTT
abundance: once; d_gene: NA; v_gene: TRBV6-4; j_gene: TRBJ1-1; CDR3aa: CASKTWGASNTEAFF; CDR3nt: TGTGCCAGCAAAACTTGGGGCGCATCGAACACTGAAGCTTTCTTT
abundance: NA; d_gene: NA; v_gene: TRBV6-1; j_gene: TRBJ2-7; CDR3aa: CASSPPGSVEQYF; CDR3nt: TGTGCCAGCAGCCCCCCCGGGTCGGTCGAGCAGTACTTC
abundance: many; d_gene: NA; v_gene: TRBV20-1; j_gene: TRBJ2-1; CDR3aa: CSAPEGVEQFF; CDR3nt: TGCAGTGCCCCCGAAGGTGTGGAGCAGTTCTTC
abundance: NA; d_gene: NA; v_gene: TRBV28; j_gene: TRBJ1-4; CDR3aa: CASNIQVNEKLLF; CDR3nt: TGTGCCAGCAATATCCAGGTGAATGAAAAACTGCTTTTT
abundance: few; d_gene: TRBD2; v_gene: TRBV19; j_gene: TRBJ2-7; CDR3aa: CASSIAGTSEKQYF; CDR3nt: TGTGCCAGTAGTATAGCCGGGACTAGCGAGAAGCAGTACTTC
abundance: NA; d_gene: NA; v_gene: TRBV12-3/TRBV12-4; j_gene: TRBJ1-3; CDR3aa: CASSQDSGVWNTIYF; CDR3nt: TGTGCCAGCAGCCAAGATTCCGGGGTTTGGAACACCATATATTTT
abundance: many; d_gene: TRBD2; v_gene: TRBV6-1; j_gene: TRBJ2-1; CDR3aa: CASSKWTSGSWEQFF; CDR3nt: TGTGCCAGCAGTAAATGGACTAGCGGGAGTTGGGAGCAGTTCTTC
abundance: many; d_gene: NA; v_gene: TRBV20-1; j_gene: TRBJ1-1; CDR3aa: CSAPWRGDTEAFF; CDR3nt: TGCAGTGCCCCCTGGAGGGGGGACACTGAAGCTTTCTTT
abundance: many; d_gene: TRBD2; v_gene: TRBV5-1; j_gene: TRBJ2-7; CDR3aa: CASSLGGSSHEQYF; CDR3nt: TGCGCCAGCAGCTTGGGCGGGAGTTCTCACGAGCAGTACTTC
abundance: few; d_gene: TRBD1; v_gene: TRBV5-1; j_gene: TRBJ1-4; CDR3aa: CASSRGTGQGEKLFF; CDR3nt: TGCGCCAGCAGCCGGGGGACAGGGCAAGGGGAAAAACTGTTTTTT
abundance: NA; d_gene: NA; v_gene: TRBV7-9; j_gene: TRBJ2-3; CDR3aa: CASSLAGGVDTQYF; CDR3nt: TGTGCCAGCAGCTTAGCGGGAGGAGTAGATACGCAGTATTTT
abundance: many; d_gene: NA; v_gene: TRBV7-2; j_gene: TRBJ2-5; CDR3aa: CASSSPQGTPQYF; CDR3nt: TGTGCCAGCAGCTCTCCTCAGGGGACTCCTCAGTACTTC
abundance: NA; d_gene: TRBD2; v_gene: TRBV4-2; j_gene: TRBJ2-5; CDR3aa: CASSSREGLPETQYF; CDR3nt: TGTGCCAGCAGCTCGCGGGAGGGCCTCCCAGAGACCCAGTACTTC
abundance: many; d_gene: NA; v_gene: TRBV24-1; j_gene: TRBJ2-5; CDR3aa: CATSDQGTPQETQYF; CDR3nt: TGTGCCACCAGTGATCAGGGGACCCCCCAAGAGACCCAGTACTTC
abundance: many; d_gene: TRBD1; v_gene: TRBV18; j_gene: TRBJ1-2; CDR3aa: CASSDTLTGVRYGYTF; CDR3nt: TGTGCCAGCTCAGACACCCTGACAGGGGTTCGGTATGGCTACACCTTC
abundance: few; d_gene: TRBD2; v_gene: TRBV18; j_gene: TRBJ2-7; CDR3aa: CASSPGTSGRVLYEQYF; CDR3nt: TGTGCCAGCTCACCCGGGACTAGCGGGAGGGTCCTCTACGAGCAGTACTTC
abundance: many; d_gene: TRBD1; v_gene: TRBV28; j_gene: TRBJ2-1; CDR3aa: CASSSGTGFDNEQFF; CDR3nt: TGTGCCAGCAGTTCCGGGACAGGATTTGACAATGAGCAGTTCTTC
abundance: many; d_gene: NA; v_gene: TRBV18; j_gene: TRBJ2-7; CDR3aa: CASSPGGLRQYEQYF; CDR3nt: TGTGCCAGCTCACCTGGGGGATTACGACAGTACGAGCAGTACTTC
abundance: many; d_gene: NA; v_gene: TRBV20-1; j_gene: TRBJ2-5; CDR3aa: CSAFERRGWQTQYF; CDR3nt: TGCAGTGCGTTCGAAAGGCGAGGGTGGCAGACCCAGTACTTC
abundance: NA; d_gene: NA; v_gene: TRBV4-1; j_gene: TRBJ2-1; CDR3aa: CASSQVGGGEQFF; CDR3nt: TGCGCCAGCAGCCAAGTAGGGGGGGGTGAGCAGTTCTTC
abundance: many; d_gene: NA; v_gene: TRBV27; j_gene: TRBJ1-2; CDR3aa: CASSSVDPFVYGYTF; CDR3nt: TGTGCCAGCAGTTCCGTCGACCCTTTTGTCTATGGCTACACCTTC
abundance: few; d_gene: NA; v_gene: TRBV13; j_gene: TRBJ2-6; CDR3aa: CASSHSSGANVLTF; CDR3nt: TGTGCCAGCAGCCACAGCTCTGGGGCCAACGTCCTGACTTTC
abundance: many; d_gene: TRBD2; v_gene: TRBV6-1; j_gene: TRBJ2-7; CDR3aa: CASSEGTSGSYEQYF; CDR3nt: TGTGCCAGCAGTGAAGGGACTAGCGGGAGTTACGAGCAGTACTTC
abundance: many; d_gene: NA; v_gene: TRBV12-3/TRBV12-4; j_gene: TRBJ1-1; CDR3aa: CASSWGLAEAFF; CDR3nt: TGTGCCAGCAGTTGGGGCTTGGCTGAAGCTTTCTTT
abundance: few; d_gene: NA; v_gene: TRBV7-8; j_gene: TRBJ1-1; CDR3aa: CASSLFGLSGPDTEAFF; CDR3nt: TGTGCCAGCAGCTTATTCGGGCTGTCGGGCCCCGACACTGAAGCTTTCTTT
abundance: NA; d_gene: NA; v_gene: TRBV7-9; j_gene: TRBJ1-2; CDR3aa: CASSFRAFWDYGYTF; CDR3nt: TGTGCCAGCAGCTTCCGGGCCTTTTGGGACTATGGCTACACCTTC
abundance: few; d_gene: NA; v_gene: TRBV6-1; j_gene: TRBJ2-1; CDR3aa: CASSELAGIRIYNEQFF; CDR3nt: TGTGCCAGCAGTGAGCTGGCAGGCATCCGGATCTACAATGAGCAGTTCTTC
abundance: many; d_gene: TRBD1; v_gene: TRBV6-1; j_gene: TRBJ2-7; CDR3aa: CAVEGQTYEQYF; CDR3nt: TGTGCCGTAGAGGGACAGACCTACGAGCAGTACTTC
abundance: many; d_gene: TRBD2; v_gene: TRBV6-2/TRBV6-3; j_gene: TRBJ2-1; CDR3aa: CASSSRFRLAGMNNEQFF; CDR3nt: TGTGCCAGCAGTTCCCGATTTCGACTAGCGGGCATGAACAATGAGCAGTTCTTC
abundance: few; d_gene: NA; v_gene: TRBV30; j_gene: TRBJ1-5; CDR3aa: CAWSNSLYRVNQPQHF; CDR3nt: TGTGCCTGGAGTAATTCTCTCTACAGGGTCAATCAGCCCCAGCATTTT
abundance: many; d_gene: TRBD1; v_gene: TRBV10-2; j_gene: TRBJ1-5; CDR3aa: CASSTTGWPQPQHF; CDR3nt: TGCGCCAGCAGCACGACAGGGTGGCCTCAGCCCCAGCATTTT
abundance: few; d_gene: NA; v_gene: TRBV25-1; j_gene: TRBJ2-7; CDR3aa: CASSEGRAAYEQYF; CDR3nt: TGTGCCAGCAGTGAAGGGCGGGCGGCCTACGAGCAGTACTTC
abundance: many; d_gene: NA; v_gene: TRBV2; j_gene: TRBJ1-3; CDR3aa: CASRSGASGNTIYF; CDR3nt: TGTGCCAGCAGGTCAGGGGCATCTGGAAACACCATATATTTT
abundance: many; d_gene: NA; v_gene: TRBV5-1; j_gene: TRBJ1-4; CDR3aa: CASSLLPRGTNEKLFF; CDR3nt: TGCGCCAGCAGCTTGCTTCCCCGGGGGACGAATGAAAAACTGTTTTTT
abundance: many; d_gene: NA; v_gene: TRBV3-1; j_gene: TRBJ2-1; CDR3aa: CASSRGSYNEQFF; CDR3nt: TGTGCCAGCAGCAGGGGGTCCTACAATGAGCAGTTCTTC
abundance: NA; d_gene: NA; v_gene: TRBV6-5; j_gene: TRBJ1-3; CDR3aa: CASSYGKGKTGNTIYF; CDR3nt: TGTGCCAGCAGTTACGGGAAGGGGAAGACTGGAAACACCATATATTTT
abundance: many; d_gene: NA; v_gene: TRBV6-1; j_gene: TRBJ1-5; CDR3aa: CASRERGNNQPQHF; CDR3nt: TGTGCCAGCAGAGAAAGGGGGAACAATCAGCCCCAGCATTTT
abundance: few; d_gene: TRBD2; v_gene: TRBV5-6; j_gene: TRBJ2-3; CDR3aa: CASSLLLAGPTDTQYF; CDR3nt: TGTGCCAGCAGCTTGTTACTAGCGGGCCCCACAGATACGCAGTATTTT
abundance: many; d_gene: NA; v_gene: TRBV3-1; j_gene: TRBJ1-3; CDR3aa: CASSNNGRNTIYF; CDR3nt: TGTGCCAGCAGCAACAACGGGCGAAACACCATATATTTT
abundance: many; d_gene: NA; v_gene: TRBV12-3/TRBV12-4; j_gene: TRBJ1-3; CDR3aa: CASTPTGNTIYF; CDR3nt: TGTGCCAGCACGCCGACTGGAAACACCATATATTTT
abundance: NA; d_gene: NA; v_gene: TRBV18; j_gene: TRBJ1-1; CDR3aa: CASSLGKGNTEAFF; CDR3nt: TGTGCCAGCTCCCTGGGCAAGGGGAACACTGAAGCTTTCTTT
abundance: few; d_gene: NA; v_gene: TRBV11-3; j_gene: TRBJ2-7; CDR3aa: CASRPPNEQYF; CDR3nt: TGTGCCAGCAGACCGCCTAACGAGCAGTACTTC